Listed below are T cell receptor beta chains from one sample, sequenced in a study of shared clonotypes between healthy human individuals. Using immunoSEQ multiplex PCR, the repertoire was profiled, and TCRdb retains in-frame clones only, with some absent. The repertoire consists of a few million clones, with around 90% occurring once and the leading ten covering around 0.14%. The specimen was naive CD4+ T cells sorted from blood. Receptors originate from a man between 18 and 35 years old in good health. The CDR3 runs from the conserved cysteine through the conserved F or W. The order of the fields is CDR3 length, J gene, V gene, clone size, D gene, CDR3 protein, CDR3 DNA. D genes are given only for firm matches. The size of a clone is reported for some rows only, either as once, few or many, or as a class for expanded clones.

len: 13
j_gene: TRBJ2-7
v_gene: TRBV2
abundance: NA
d_gene: NA
CDR3aa: CASRSGVNYEQYF
CDR3nt: TGTGCCAGCAGGTCAGGGGTAAACTACGAGCAGTACTTC

len: 15
j_gene: TRBJ2-5
v_gene: TRBV5-1
abundance: NA
d_gene: NA
CDR3aa: CASSQTDRSQETQYF
CDR3nt: TGCGCCAGCAGCCAGACCGACAGGAGCCAAGAGACCCAGTACTTC

len: 14
j_gene: TRBJ1-1
v_gene: TRBV6-5
abundance: NA
d_gene: NA
CDR3aa: CASSYGAGTTEAFF
CDR3nt: TGTGCCAGCAGTTACGGTGCAGGGACCACTGAAGCTTTCTTT

len: 16
j_gene: TRBJ2-4
v_gene: TRBV10-3
abundance: NA
d_gene: NA
CDR3aa: CAISESRELAKNIQYF
CDR3nt: TGTGCCATCAGTGAGTCACGAGAATTGGCCAAAAACATTCAGTACTTC

len: 14
j_gene: TRBJ2-5
v_gene: TRBV7-2
abundance: NA
d_gene: TRBD2
CDR3aa: CASSPYGRGETQYF
CDR3nt: TGTGCCAGCAGCCCTTACGGGAGGGGAGAGACCCAGTACTTC

len: 16
j_gene: TRBJ2-2
v_gene: TRBV12-5
abundance: NA
d_gene: TRBD1
CDR3aa: CASGLVKGQSTGELFF
CDR3nt: TGTGCTAGTGGTTTGGTAAAGGGACAGTCCACCGGGGAGCTGTTTTTT

len: 16
j_gene: TRBJ1-3
v_gene: TRBV4-1
abundance: NA
d_gene: NA
CDR3aa: CASSQDEGFTGNTIYF
CDR3nt: TGCGCCAGCAGCCAAGACGAGGGGTTCACTGGAAACACCATATATTTT

len: 22
j_gene: TRBJ1-5
v_gene: TRBV9
abundance: NA
d_gene: TRBD1
CDR3aa: CASSVADRRQGTRAGGNQPQHF
CDR3nt: TGTGCCAGCAGCGTAGCGGATCGGCGACAGGGCACGCGGGCTGGGGGTAATCAGCCCCAGCATTTT

len: 14
j_gene: TRBJ2-7
v_gene: TRBV11-2
abundance: NA
d_gene: TRBD2
CDR3aa: CASTGTSGSYEQYF
CDR3nt: TGTGCCAGTACCGGGACTAGCGGCTCCTACGAGCAGTACTTC

len: 13
j_gene: TRBJ2-7
v_gene: TRBV6-6
abundance: NA
d_gene: NA
CDR3aa: CASSYAESYEQYF
CDR3nt: TGTGCCAGCAGTTACGCTGAATCCTACGAGCAGTACTTC

len: 18
j_gene: TRBJ1-1
v_gene: TRBV4-1
abundance: NA
d_gene: NA
CDR3aa: CASSQARSGNDRNTEAFF
CDR3nt: TGCGCCAGCAGCCAAGCTAGATCAGGAAATGACCGGAACACTGAAGCTTTCTTT

len: 19
j_gene: TRBJ2-7
v_gene: TRBV10-3
abundance: NA
d_gene: TRBD1
CDR3aa: CAIRESHSNPGQGAYEQYF
CDR3nt: TGTGCCATCAGGGAGTCTCACTCAAATCCGGGACAGGGGGCCTACGAGCAGTACTTC

len: 12
j_gene: TRBJ1-2
v_gene: TRBV5-1
abundance: NA
d_gene: NA
CDR3aa: CASSLNRDGYTF
CDR3nt: TGCGCCAGCAGCCTCAACAGAGATGGCTACACCTTC

len: 18
j_gene: TRBJ2-3
v_gene: TRBV11-2
abundance: NA
d_gene: TRBD2
CDR3aa: CASSLRPPTSGEGDTQYF
CDR3nt: TGTGCCAGCAGCTTAAGGCCCCCCACTAGCGGAGAGGGAGATACGCAGTATTTT

len: 15
j_gene: TRBJ1-5
v_gene: TRBV11-2
abundance: NA
d_gene: NA
CDR3aa: CASSLTQTSNQPQHF
CDR3nt: TGTGCCAGCAGCTTGACACAGACTAGCAATCAGCCCCAGCATTTT

len: 14
j_gene: TRBJ2-5
v_gene: TRBV5-4
abundance: once
d_gene: NA
CDR3aa: CASSSPISRETQYF
CDR3nt: TGTGCCAGCAGCTCTCCGATTAGCCGGGAGACCCAGTACTTC

len: 12
j_gene: TRBJ1-1
v_gene: TRBV6-6
abundance: NA
d_gene: NA
CDR3aa: CASSNPPTEAFF
CDR3nt: TGTGCCAGCAGTAACCCTCCAACTGAAGCTTTCTTT

len: 13
j_gene: TRBJ2-1
v_gene: TRBV7-8
abundance: once
d_gene: NA
CDR3aa: CASSLAGRNEQFF
CDR3nt: TGTGCCAGCAGCTTAGCGGGGCGAAATGAGCAGTTCTTC

len: 14
j_gene: TRBJ2-7
v_gene: TRBV28
abundance: NA
d_gene: TRBD1
CDR3aa: CASRTGVPSYEQYF
CDR3nt: TGTGCCAGCAGGACAGGGGTCCCCTCCTACGAGCAGTACTTC

len: 15
j_gene: TRBJ2-6
v_gene: TRBV21-1
abundance: NA
d_gene: NA
CDR3aa: CASSKGPNGANVLTF
CDR3nt: TGTGCCAGCAGCAAAGGGCCGAACGGGGCCAACGTCCTGACTTTC

len: 14
j_gene: TRBJ2-2
v_gene: TRBV6-1
abundance: NA
d_gene: NA
CDR3aa: CAGGTSYNTGELFF
CDR3nt: TGTGCCGGCGGGACTTCATATAACACCGGGGAGCTGTTTTTT

len: 13
j_gene: TRBJ1-2
v_gene: TRBV19
abundance: NA
d_gene: TRBD1
CDR3aa: CASTRQGGFGYTF
CDR3nt: TGTGCCAGTACAAGACAGGGTGGTTTCGGCTACACCTTC

len: 14
j_gene: TRBJ2-7
v_gene: TRBV29-1
abundance: NA
d_gene: TRBD2
CDR3aa: CSVVGLAGGREQYF
CDR3nt: TGCAGCGTCGTAGGACTAGCGGGGGGGCGGGAGCAGTACTTC

len: 12
j_gene: TRBJ1-1
v_gene: TRBV10-3
abundance: NA
d_gene: NA
CDR3aa: CAISEGPTEAFF
CDR3nt: TGTGCCATCAGTGAGGGACCTACTGAAGCTTTCTTT

len: 14
j_gene: TRBJ2-2
v_gene: TRBV6-5
abundance: NA
d_gene: NA
CDR3aa: CASRDGRNTGELFF
CDR3nt: TGTGCCAGCAGAGACGGCAGGAACACCGGGGAGCTGTTTTTT

len: 16
j_gene: TRBJ2-7
v_gene: TRBV5-3
abundance: NA
d_gene: TRBD2
CDR3aa: CARSQTSGELSDEQYF
CDR3nt: TGTGCCAGAAGCCAGACTAGCGGGGAACTTTCCGACGAGCAGTACTTC

len: 17
j_gene: TRBJ1-6
v_gene: TRBV19
abundance: once
d_gene: NA
CDR3aa: CASRPSSQGLVNSPLHF
CDR3nt: TGTGCCAGCCGTCCTAGCTCCCAGGGCTTGGTCAATTCACCCCTCCACTTT

len: 14
j_gene: TRBJ2-7
v_gene: TRBV5-6
abundance: NA
d_gene: NA
CDR3aa: CASSSPKSSYEQYF
CDR3nt: TGTGCCAGCAGCTCGCCCAAGAGCTCCTACGAGCAGTACTTC

len: 13
j_gene: TRBJ2-2
v_gene: TRBV5-1
abundance: NA
d_gene: NA
CDR3aa: CATSLAGTGELFF
CDR3nt: TGCGCCACAAGCTTGGCGGGAACCGGGGAGCTGTTTTTT